The clone carrying this T cell receptor (beta chain) was counted a few times. What it binds is unknown. This sample is drawn from a study of T cells in Graves' hyperthyroidism and ophthalmopathy. Study conclusions and caveats: Stable hyperthyroidism was separated from ophthalmopathy by a model based on 13 V-J features.

There were TCR beta CDR3 regions amplified from RNA transcripts. In the first-round RT-PCR of the TCR CDR3, the HTBI primer set was used. TCRdb reprocessed the multiplex PCR reads with MiXCR, giving one entry per CDR3 protein. The sample records 600,000 to 900,000 distinct CDR3 sequences, about a sixth being singletons. V lost 5 bases and J 1 base, leaving 14 bases between the germline ends. Germline assignment: CDR1 SQVTM and CDR2 ANQGSEA. The CDR3 loop spans 14 amino acids. This chain connects TRBV29-1 to TRBJ2-5; TRBD1 or TRBD2 may be the D gene (5 bases each). The TCR sequence derives from a young man with Graves' hyperthyroidism. Input material: blood. The CDR3 loop is CSVPTRTIQETQYF. The CDR3 bases are TGCAGCGTTCCTACTAGGACAATCCAAGAGACCCAGTACTTC.